A selection of T cell receptor beta chains follows, all from one sample in a study of blood T cell repertoires in COVID-19. The assay was immunoSEQ multiplex PCR, and TCRdb's table has in-frame clones only and misses some. There are approximately 300,000 clones in the sample; about 89% occur only once, and approximately 0.84% lies in the top ten. The sample taken for sequencing was peripheral blood. The origin of the receptors is a man younger than 45 with acute or convalescent COVID-19. Both conserved end residues are part of each CDR3. D genes are given only for firm matches. Only some rows state a clone size, as once, few, many or a class for expanded clones.

abundance,j_gene,v_gene,d_gene,CDR3aa,CDR3nt
.,TRBJ1-4,TRBV7-9,TRBD1,CASSSGQGPNEKLFF,TGTGCCAGCAGCTCCGGACAGGGGCCTAATGAAAAACTGTTTTTT
.,TRBJ2-7,TRBV9,TRBD2,CASSVAHLAGVYEQYF,TGTGCCAGCAGCGTAGCACATCTAGCGGGAGTTTACGAGCAGTACTTC
.,TRBJ2-2,TRBV6-5,TRBD1,CATTTGRSTGELFF,TGTGCCACCACGACAGGGCGGAGCACCGGGGAGCTGTTTTTT
.,TRBJ2-5,TRBV11-2,TRBD2,CASSLSSGGRETQYF,TGTGCCAGCAGCCTCTCTAGCGGTGGGCGGGAGACCCAGTACTTC
.,TRBJ1-3,TRBV18,.,CASSRDTGIDTIYF,TGTGCCAGCTCACGCGACACAGGGATAGACACCATATATTTT
.,TRBJ2-3,TRBV28,TRBD1,CASSRPGQRTSTDTQYF,TGTGCCAGCAGTCGGCCGGGACAGAGAACTAGCACAGATACGCAGTATTTT
.,TRBJ1-2,TRBV4-1,.,CASSHFIQGNYGYTF,TGCGCCAGCAGCCATTTTATACAGGGCAATTATGGCTACACCTTC
once,TRBJ2-7,TRBV5-6,TRBD2,CASSLGTTEQYF,TGTGCCAGCAGCCTCGGGACTACCGAGCAGTACTTC
.,TRBJ2-3,TRBV19,.,CASSIEGYTDTQYF,TGTGCCAGTAGTATTGAGGGTTACACAGATACGCAGTATTTT
.,TRBJ1-1,TRBV28,.,CASSRQQNTEAFF,TGTGCCAGCAGTCGTCAACAGAACACTGAAGCTTTCTTT
.,TRBJ1-1,TRBV4-1,.,CASSQGSITARGTEAFF,TGCGCCAGCAGCCAAGGTTCCATAACAGCAAGGGGCACTGAAGCTTTCTTT
once,TRBJ2-7,TRBV27,.,CASSLQGGSYEQYF,TGTGCCAGCAGTTTACAGGGCGGATCCTACGAGCAGTACTTC
.,TRBJ2-7,TRBV19,TRBD1,CASSISRWTGGYEQYF,TGTGCCAGTAGTATCTCGAGGTGGACAGGGGGTTACGAGCAGTACTTC
.,TRBJ2-7,TRBV6-5,.,CASKAGDISYEQYF,TGTGCCAGCAAGGCGGGGGACATCTCCTACGAGCAGTACTTC